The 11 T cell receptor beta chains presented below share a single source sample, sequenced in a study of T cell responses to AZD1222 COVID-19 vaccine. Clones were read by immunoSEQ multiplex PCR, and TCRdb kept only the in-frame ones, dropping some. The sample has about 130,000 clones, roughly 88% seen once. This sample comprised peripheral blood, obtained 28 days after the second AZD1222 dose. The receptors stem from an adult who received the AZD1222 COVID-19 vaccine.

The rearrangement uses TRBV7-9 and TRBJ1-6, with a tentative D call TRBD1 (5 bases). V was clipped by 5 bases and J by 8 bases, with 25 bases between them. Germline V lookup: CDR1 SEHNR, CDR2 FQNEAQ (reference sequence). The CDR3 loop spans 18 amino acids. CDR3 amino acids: CASSGFRGRGPTYSPLHF. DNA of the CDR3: TGTGCCAGCAGCGGGTTTCGAGGGAGGGGTCCCACTTATTCACCCCTCCACTTT.

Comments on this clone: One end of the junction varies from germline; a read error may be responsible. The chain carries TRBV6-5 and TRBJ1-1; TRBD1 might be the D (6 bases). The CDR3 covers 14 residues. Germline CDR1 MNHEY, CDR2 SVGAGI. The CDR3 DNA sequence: TGTGCCAGCAGTTACTGGGGGCTGAACGCTGAAGCTTTCTTT. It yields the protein CASSYWGLNAEAFF.

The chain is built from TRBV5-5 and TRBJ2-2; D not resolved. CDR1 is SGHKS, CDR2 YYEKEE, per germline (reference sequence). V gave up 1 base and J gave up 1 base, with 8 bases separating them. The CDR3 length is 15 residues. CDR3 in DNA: TGTGCCAGCAGCTTGTGGCAGGTGAACACCGGGGAGCTGTTTTTT. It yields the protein CASSLWQVNTGELFF.

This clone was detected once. This CDR3 reads CASSGAGGEQFF. CDR3 DNA: TGTGCCAGCAGTGGAGCGGGGGGTGAGCAGTTCTTC. V usage is TRBV28 and J usage is TRBJ2-1, with 9 nucleotides matching TRBD2. Germline-derived CDR1 and CDR2 are MDHEN and SYDVKM. The junction had 2 bases not matched to a gene; V was cut back by 5 bases and J by 9 bases. The CDR3 runs to 12 residues.

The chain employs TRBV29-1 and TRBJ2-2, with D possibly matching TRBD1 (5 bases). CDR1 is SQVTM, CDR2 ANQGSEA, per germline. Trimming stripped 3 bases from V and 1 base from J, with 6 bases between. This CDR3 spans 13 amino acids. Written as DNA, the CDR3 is TGCAGCGTTGACCAGGGGAACACCGGGGAGCTGTTTTTT. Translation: CSVDQGNTGELFF.

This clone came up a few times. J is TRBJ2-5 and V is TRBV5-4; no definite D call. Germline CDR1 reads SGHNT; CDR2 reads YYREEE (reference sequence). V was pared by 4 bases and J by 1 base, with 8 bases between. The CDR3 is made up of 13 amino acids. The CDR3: CASSRYAQETQYF. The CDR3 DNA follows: TGTGCCAGCAGCCGTTATGCCCAAGAGACCCAGTACTTC.

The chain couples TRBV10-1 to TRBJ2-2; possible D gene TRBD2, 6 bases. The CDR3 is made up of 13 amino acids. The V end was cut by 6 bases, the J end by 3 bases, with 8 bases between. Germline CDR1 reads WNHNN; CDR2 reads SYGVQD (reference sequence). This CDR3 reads CASRGLYTGELFF. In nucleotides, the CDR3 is TGCGCCAGCAGGGGACTTTACACCGGGGAGCTGTTTTTT.

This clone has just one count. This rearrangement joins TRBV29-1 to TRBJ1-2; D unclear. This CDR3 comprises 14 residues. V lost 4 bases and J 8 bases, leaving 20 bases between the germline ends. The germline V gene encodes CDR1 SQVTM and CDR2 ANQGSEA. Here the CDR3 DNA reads TGCAGCGTTGTAGGCTCCTTCTTAACGGGGGGCTACACCTTC. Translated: CSVVGSFLTGGYTF.

CDR3 protein: CASSPYRGQETQYF. DNA of the CDR3: TGTGCCAGCAGCCCTTATCGGGGCCAAGAGACCCAGTACTTC. The rearrangement links TRBV3-1 (or the pseudogene TRBV3-2) to TRBJ2-5; maybe TRBD2 (5 bases). V gave up 4 bases and J gave up 1 base, with 10 bases separating them. This CDR3 contains 14 residues. CDR1 LGHDT and CDR2 YNNKEL come from the germline V gene (reference sequence).

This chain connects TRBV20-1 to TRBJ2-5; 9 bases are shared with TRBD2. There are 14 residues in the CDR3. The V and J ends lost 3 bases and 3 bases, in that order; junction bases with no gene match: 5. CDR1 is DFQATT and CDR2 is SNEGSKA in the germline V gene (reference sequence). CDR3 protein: CSASVAGVEETQYF. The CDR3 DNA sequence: TGCAGTGCTAGTGTAGCGGGAGTCGAAGAGACCCAGTACTTC.

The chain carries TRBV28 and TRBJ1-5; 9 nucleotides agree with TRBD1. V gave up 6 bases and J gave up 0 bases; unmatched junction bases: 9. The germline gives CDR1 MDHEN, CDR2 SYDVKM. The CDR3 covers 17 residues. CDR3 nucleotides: TGTGCCAGCAGAGGACAGGGGCCGTATTATAGCAATCAGCCCCAGCATTTT. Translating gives CASRGQGPYYSNQPQHF.